This T cell receptor beta chain stems from a study of identical twins. Broader study findings: High-abundance cord blood beta clonotypes had fewer insertions; memory repertoires showed none.

Everyone who gave samples was a healthy Caucasian. Unique molecular identifiers were in the cDNA, with template-switch universal primer binding. TCRdb re-analysed the 5' RACE reads in MiXCR, keeping a single row per CDR3 protein. Among fewer than 250,000 distinct CDR3 sequences listed, approximately 9% were seen once. On this clonotype: Its antigen is undetermined.

The CDR3 runs 14 residues. Germline CDR1 SGHTA, CDR2 FQGNSA. V was trimmed by 4 bases and J by 4 bases, leaving 13 bases between them. The sample comprised memory (CD45RO+) T cells sorted from blood. This TCR was sampled from a woman aged 18-35 years in good health. The chain combines TRBV7-2 with TRBJ1-2, with unresolved D. As DNA, the CDR3 is TGTGCCAGCAGCTCCCAGGACGGCGTCTATGGCTACACCTTC. Amino acids: CASSSQDGVYGYTF.